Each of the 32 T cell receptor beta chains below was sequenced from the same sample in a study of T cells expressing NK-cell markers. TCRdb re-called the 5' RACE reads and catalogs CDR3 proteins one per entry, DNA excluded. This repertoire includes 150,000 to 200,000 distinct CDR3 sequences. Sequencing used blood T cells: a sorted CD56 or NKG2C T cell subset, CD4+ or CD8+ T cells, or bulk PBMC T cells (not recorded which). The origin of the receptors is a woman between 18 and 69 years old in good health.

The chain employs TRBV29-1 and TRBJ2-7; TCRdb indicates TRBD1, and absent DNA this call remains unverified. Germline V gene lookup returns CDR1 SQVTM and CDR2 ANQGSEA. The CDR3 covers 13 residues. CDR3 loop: CSVRGQGSYEQYF.

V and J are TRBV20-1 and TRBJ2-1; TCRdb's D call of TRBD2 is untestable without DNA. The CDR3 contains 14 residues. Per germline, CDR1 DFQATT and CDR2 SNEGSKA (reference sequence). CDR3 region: CSAREGLALYEQFF.

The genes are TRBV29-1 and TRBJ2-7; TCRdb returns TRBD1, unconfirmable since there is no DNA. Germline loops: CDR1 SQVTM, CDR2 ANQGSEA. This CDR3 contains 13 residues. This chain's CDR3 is CSVGDSRSYEQYF.

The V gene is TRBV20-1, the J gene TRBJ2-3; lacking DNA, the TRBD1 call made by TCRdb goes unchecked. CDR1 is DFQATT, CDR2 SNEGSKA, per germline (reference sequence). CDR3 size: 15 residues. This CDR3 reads CSARVSDRAQDTQYF.

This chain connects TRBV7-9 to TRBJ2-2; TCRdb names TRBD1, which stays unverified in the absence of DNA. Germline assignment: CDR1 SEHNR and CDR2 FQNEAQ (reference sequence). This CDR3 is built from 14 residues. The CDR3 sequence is CASSPRAADGELFF.

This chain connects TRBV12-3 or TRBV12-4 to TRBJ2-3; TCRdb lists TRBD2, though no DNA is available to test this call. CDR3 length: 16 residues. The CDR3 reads CASSFGLRLSTDTQYF.

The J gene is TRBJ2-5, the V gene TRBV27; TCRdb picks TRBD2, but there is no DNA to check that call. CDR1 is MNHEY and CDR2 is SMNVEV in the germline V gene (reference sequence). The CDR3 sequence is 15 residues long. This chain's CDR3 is CASSLQEGTYQTQYF.

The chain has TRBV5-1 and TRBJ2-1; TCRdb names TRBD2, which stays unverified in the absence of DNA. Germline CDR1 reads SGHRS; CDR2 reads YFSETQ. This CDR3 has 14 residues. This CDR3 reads CASSSAVGREVKFF. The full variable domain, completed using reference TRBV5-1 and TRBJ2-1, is KAGVTQTPRYLIKTRGQQVTLSCSPISGHRSVSWYQQTPGQGLQFLFEYFSETQRNKGNFPGRFSGRQFSNSRSEMNVSTLELGDSALYLCASSSAVGREVKFFGPGTRLTVL.

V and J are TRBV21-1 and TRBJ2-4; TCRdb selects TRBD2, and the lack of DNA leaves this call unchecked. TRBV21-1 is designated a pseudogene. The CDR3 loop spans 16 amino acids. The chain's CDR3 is CASSKKGILAKNIQYF.

The CDR3 region is CSARDRLRVRTDTQYF. The chain is built from TRBV20-1 and TRBJ2-3; there is no DNA to check the TCRdb D call of TRBD1. Germline loops: CDR1 DFQATT, CDR2 SNEGSKA (reference sequence). The CDR3 covers 16 residues.

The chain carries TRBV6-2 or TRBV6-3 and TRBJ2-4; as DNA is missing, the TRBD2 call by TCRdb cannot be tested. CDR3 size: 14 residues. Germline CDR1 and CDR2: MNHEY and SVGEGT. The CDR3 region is CASSYSGRATVQYF.

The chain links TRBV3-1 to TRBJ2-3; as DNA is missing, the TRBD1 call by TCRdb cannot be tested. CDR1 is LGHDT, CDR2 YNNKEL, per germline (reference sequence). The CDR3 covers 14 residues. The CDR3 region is CASSQGTGTDTQYF.

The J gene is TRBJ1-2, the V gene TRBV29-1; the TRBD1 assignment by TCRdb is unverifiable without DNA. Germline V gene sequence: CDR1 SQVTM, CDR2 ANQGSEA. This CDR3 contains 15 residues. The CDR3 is CSVPFSGGTDIGYTF.

The CDR3 region is CASSESHVGASGNTIYF. The gene calls are TRBV2 and TRBJ1-3; TCRdb designates TRBD1, a call that cannot be tested without DNA. The CDR3 is made up of 17 amino acids. Per the germline V gene, CDR1 is SNHLY and CDR2 is FYNNEI.

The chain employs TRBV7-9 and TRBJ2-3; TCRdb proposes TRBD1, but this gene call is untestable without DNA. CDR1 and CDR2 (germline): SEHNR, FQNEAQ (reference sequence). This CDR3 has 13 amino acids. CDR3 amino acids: CASSSLREYTQYF.

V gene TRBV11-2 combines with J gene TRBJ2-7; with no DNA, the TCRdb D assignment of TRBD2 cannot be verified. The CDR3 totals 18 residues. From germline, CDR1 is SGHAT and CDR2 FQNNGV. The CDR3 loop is CASSLVVRGLMTSYEQYF.

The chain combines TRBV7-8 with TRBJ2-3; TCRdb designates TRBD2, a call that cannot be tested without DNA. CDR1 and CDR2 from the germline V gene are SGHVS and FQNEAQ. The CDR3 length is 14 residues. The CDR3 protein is CASSLEGRGDTQYF.

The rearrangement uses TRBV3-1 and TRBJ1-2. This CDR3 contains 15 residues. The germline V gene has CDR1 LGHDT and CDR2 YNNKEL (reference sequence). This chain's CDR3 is CASSRNPAGDYGYTF.

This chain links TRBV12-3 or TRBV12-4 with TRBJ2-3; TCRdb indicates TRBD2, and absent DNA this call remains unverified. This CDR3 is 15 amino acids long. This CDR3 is CASSVGLALADTQYF.

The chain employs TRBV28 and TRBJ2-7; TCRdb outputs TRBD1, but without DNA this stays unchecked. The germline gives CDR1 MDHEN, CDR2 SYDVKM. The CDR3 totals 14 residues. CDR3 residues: CASSSDTSSYEQYF.

The CDR3 loop is CASSLTGDKPQYF. J is TRBJ2-3 and V is TRBV7-8; absent DNA, TCRdb's TRBD1 call cannot be checked. Germline V lookup: CDR1 SGHVS, CDR2 FQNEAQ. This CDR3 is 13 amino acids long.

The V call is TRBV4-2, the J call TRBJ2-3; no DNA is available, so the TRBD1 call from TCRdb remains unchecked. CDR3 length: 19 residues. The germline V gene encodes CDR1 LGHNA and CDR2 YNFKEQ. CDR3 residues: CASSQAVGRTGWSTDTQYF.

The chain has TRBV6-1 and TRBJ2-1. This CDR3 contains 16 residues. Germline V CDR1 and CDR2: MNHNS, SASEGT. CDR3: CASSEALRGSYNEQFF.

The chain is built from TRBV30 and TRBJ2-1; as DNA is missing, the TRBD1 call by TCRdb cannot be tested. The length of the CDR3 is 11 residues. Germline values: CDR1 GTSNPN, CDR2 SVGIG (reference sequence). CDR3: CAWSSGPEQFF.

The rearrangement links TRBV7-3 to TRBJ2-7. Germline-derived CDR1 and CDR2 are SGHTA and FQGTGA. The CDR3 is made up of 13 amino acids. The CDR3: CASSLNRVNEQYF.

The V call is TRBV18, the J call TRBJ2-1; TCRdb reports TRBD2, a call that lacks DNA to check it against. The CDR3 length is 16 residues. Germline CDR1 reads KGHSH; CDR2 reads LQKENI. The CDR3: CASSPPSSGGGNEQFF.

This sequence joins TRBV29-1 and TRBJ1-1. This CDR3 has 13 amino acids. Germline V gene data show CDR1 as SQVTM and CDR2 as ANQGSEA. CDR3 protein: CSASLGLGTEAFF.

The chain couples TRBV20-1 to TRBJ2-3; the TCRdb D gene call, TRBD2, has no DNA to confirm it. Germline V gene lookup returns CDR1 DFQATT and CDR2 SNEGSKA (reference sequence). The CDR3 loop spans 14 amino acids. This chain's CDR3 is CSASGTSGSDTQYF.

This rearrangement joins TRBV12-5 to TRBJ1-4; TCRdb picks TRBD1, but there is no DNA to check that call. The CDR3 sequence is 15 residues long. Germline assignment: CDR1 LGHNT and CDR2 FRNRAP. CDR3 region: CASGLQGAGGEKLFF.

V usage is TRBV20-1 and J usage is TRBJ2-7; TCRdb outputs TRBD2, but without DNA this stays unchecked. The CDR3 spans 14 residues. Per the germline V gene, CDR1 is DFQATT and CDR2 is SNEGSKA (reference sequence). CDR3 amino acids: CSLRVSGRTYEQYF.

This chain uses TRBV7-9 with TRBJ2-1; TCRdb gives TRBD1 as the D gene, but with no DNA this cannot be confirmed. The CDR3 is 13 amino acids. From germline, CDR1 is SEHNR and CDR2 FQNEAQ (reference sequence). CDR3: CASGDSTGNEQFF.

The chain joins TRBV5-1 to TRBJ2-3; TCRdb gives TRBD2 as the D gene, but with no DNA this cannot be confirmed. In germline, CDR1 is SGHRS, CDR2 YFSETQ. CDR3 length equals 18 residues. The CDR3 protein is CASSSGGLAGGTSDTQYF.